This T cell receptor (beta chain) was sequenced for a study of cytomegalovirus exposure and HLA in healthy donors. Regarding this clone: What it binds is unknown.

Profiling relied on immunoSEQ multiplex PCR, and the TCRdb table lists in-frame clones only, not all of them. The sample lists hundreds of thousands of clones, roughly 88% occurring once. Trimming cost V 10 bases and J 6 bases; bases outside gene matches: 17. CDR1 is MNHEY, CDR2 SMNVEV, per germline (reference sequence). This CDR3 comprises 15 residues. Study-wide results and limits: The classifier reportedly diagnosed cytomegalovirus status with high specificity and sensitivity. The tendency of first-cohort TCR clusters to co-occur in the 110 or so validation repertoires emerged from a later analysis.

V and J are TRBV27 and TRBJ2-5; 7 bases fit TRBD2. This clonotype was sampled from a woman between 18 and 30 years old in good health and CMV-seronegative. Sequencing was done on a sample of PBMCs. In DNA form, the CDR3 reads TGTGCCACCGGAGGGAAGGCGGGAGTAGAAAAGACCCAGTACTTC. Protein product: CATGGKAGVEKTQYF.